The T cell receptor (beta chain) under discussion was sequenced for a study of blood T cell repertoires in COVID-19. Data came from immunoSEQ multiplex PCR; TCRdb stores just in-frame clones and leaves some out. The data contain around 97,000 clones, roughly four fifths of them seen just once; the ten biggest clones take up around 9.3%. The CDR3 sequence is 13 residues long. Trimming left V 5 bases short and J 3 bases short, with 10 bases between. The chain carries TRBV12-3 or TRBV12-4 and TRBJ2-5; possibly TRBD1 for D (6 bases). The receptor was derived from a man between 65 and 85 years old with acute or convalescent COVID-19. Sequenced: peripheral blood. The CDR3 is CASSRTEKETQYF. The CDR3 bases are TGTGCCAGCAGTAGGACAGAGAAAGAGACCCAGTACTTC.